This TCR beta chain was identified in a study of T cell repertoires in ileal Crohn's disease. Overall study: Median disease duration was roughly 8.5 years; less than 45% smoked at surgery. Surgery for a complication: stricturing in 61%, penetrating in about 40%. Whole-study results and caveats: Sorted CD8 T cells held more high-frequency clones than CD4. The median delay to postoperative endoscopy was approximately 6.4 months.

V gave up 5 bases and J gave up 4 bases; unmatched junction bases: 6. Germline CDR1 SGHVS, CDR2 FQNEAQ. This CDR3 has 15 residues. Remarks on this clone: Antigen: not known.

The data were produced by immunoSEQ multiplex PCR, yet TCRdb's version contains in-frame clones alone and is incomplete. The repertoire holds tens of thousands of clones, 85% to 90% seen once, with over 2% in the top ten. Time point of the sample: neoterminal ileum biopsy at postoperative endoscopy, about 6 months after surgery. Sequenced input: ileal tissue. The origin of this receptor is an adult with Crohn's disease. The chain links TRBV7-8 to TRBJ2-3; TRBD1 matches at 10 bases. The CDR3 reads CASSRLGQGADTQYF. The DNA for the CDR3 is TGTGCCAGCAGCCGGCTAGGACAGGGGGCAGATACGCAGTATTTT. Using reference TRBV7-8 and TRBJ2-3 for the parts outside the CDR3, the full variable domain is GAGVSQSPRYKVAKRGQDVALRCDPISGHVSLFWYQQALGQGPEFLTYFQNEAQLDKSGLPSDRFFAERPEGSVSTLKIQRTQQEDSAVYLCASSRLGQGADTQYFGPGTRLTVL.